The source of this TCR beta chain is a study of T-cell reconstitution after alpha-beta-depleted transplantation in children. In its sample, this clonotype was seen a few times. CDR1 and CDR2 from the germline V gene are SGHAT and FQDESV (reference sequence). The CDR3 has 18 residues. With 5 bases removed from V and 3 bases from J, the gap between germline ends came to 25 bases. Unique molecular identifiers were incorporated into the prepared TCRbeta library. TCRdb re-analysed the PCR reads in MiXCR, keeping a single row per CDR3 protein. The sample includes around 450,000 distinct CDR3 sequences, about 10% of them seen just once.

This chain connects TRBV11-1 to TRBJ2-5; D assignment may be TRBD1 or TRBD2 (6 bases each). The sample here was PBMCs, taken before TCRalphabeta/CD19-depleted stem cell transplant. The sequence came from a child younger than 10 with inherited bone marrow failure, due to receive a stem cell transplant. The CDR3 DNA follows: TGTGCCAGCAGCGACCATTCACCTAGGGGGGAACTAAAAGAGACCCAGTACTTC. Protein: CASSDHSPRGELKETQYF.